The text below deals with one T cell receptor (beta chain). These data originate in a study of blood T cell repertoires in COVID-19. On the study more broadly: T cells, B-cell-depleted T cells, or PBMCs supplied cDNA or gDNA.

Trimming shortened V by 5 bases and J by 0 bases, and 8 bases separated the two germline ends. The CDR3 is 13 amino acids. The authors' processing: Nucleated cell number was recorded as an estimate derived from reference gene primer amplification. Clones were sequenced by immunoSEQ multiplex PCR, and TCRdb holds only the in-frame ones, with some missing. V and J calls and clone size come straight from that table; D and trimming were deduced from the DNA. Of about 360,000 clones listed, 86% are singletons. The origin of this receptor is a woman between 55 and 75 years old with COVID-19, enrolled during active disease. Sequenced input: peripheral blood. The rearrangement uses TRBV12-3 or TRBV12-4 and TRBJ2-7; a weak D match, TRBD1 (6 bases). The CDR3 sequence is CASSTGTSYEQYF. The DNA of the CDR3 is TGTGCCAGCAGTACAGGGACCTCCTACGAGCAGTACTTC.